This TCR beta chain is from a study of blood T cell repertoires in COVID-19. Looking at the study overall: The United States, Italy and Spain supplied acute and convalescent COVID-19 samples.

This clone turned up a few times. CDR3 size: 13 residues. The V gene's germline CDR1 is SQVTM and CDR2 ANQGSEA. Trimming took 6 bases from V and 0 from J; bases not matched to a gene: 5. In the source study's methods: Reference gene primer amplification in the assay estimated nucleated cell counts. Sequenced by immunoSEQ multiplex PCR; TCRdb stores in-frame clones only, minus some. V and J calls and clone size are given by that table; D and trimming were obtained from the DNA. The table records about 290,000 clones, approximately 80% of them present only once. This sequence joins TRBV29-1 and TRBJ2-7, with 7 bases aligning to TRBD1. Sequenced input: peripheral blood. This clonotype originated in a woman aged 45-65 years with active or convalescent COVID-19. Here the CDR3 DNA reads TGCAGCGTCCGGGACAGCCTCTCCTACGAGCAGTACTTC. The encoded protein is CSVRDSLSYEQYF.